This T cell receptor beta chain emerged from a study of CD8 T cells in ankylosing spondylitis. Whole-study findings and limits: Seemingly characteristic of ankylosing spondylitis blood was a TCR beta motif consisting of 7 or 8 highly homologous variants. Reports of some motif variants in reactive arthritis synovial fluid and blood predate this one. There was reportedly significant enrichment of clones that were disease-linked in matched ankylosing spondylitis synovial fluid.

The germline V gene encodes CDR1 WSHSY and CDR2 SAAADI. CDR3 size: 15 residues. V was shortened by 6 bases and J by 5 bases, with 18 bases between the two germline ends. Quantitative 5'-RACE with molecular barcodes generated TCR beta libraries. MiXCR, run by TCRdb on the 5' RACE reads, gives a single entry per CDR3 protein. The table includes 300,000 to 400,000 distinct CDR3 sequences, about 15% detected once. This clonotype appeared a few times. Its target is not known. The sample comprised blood, either unsorted or a sorted T cell fraction (not recorded which). The gene calls are TRBV10-2 and TRBJ2-3, with D possibly matching TRBD2 (6 bases). The TCR sequence derives from a male donor with ankylosing spondylitis or in good health (not recorded which). Written as DNA, the CDR3 is TGCGCCAGCAGATTGGGACTTCTCGAGGGAGATACGCAGTATTTT. Amino acid sequence: CASRLGLLEGDTQYF.